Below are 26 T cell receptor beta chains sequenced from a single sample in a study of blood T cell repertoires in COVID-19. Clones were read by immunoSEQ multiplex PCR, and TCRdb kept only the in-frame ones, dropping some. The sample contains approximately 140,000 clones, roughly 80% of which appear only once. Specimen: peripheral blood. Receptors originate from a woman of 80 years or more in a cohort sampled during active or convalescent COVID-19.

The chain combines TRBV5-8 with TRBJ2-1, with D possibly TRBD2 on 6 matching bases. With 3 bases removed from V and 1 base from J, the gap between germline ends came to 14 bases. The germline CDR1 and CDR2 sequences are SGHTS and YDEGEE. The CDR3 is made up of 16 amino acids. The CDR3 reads CASSSAGRTSYNEQFF. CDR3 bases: TGTGCCAGCAGCTCGGCGGGACGTACATCCTACAATGAGCAGTTCTTC.

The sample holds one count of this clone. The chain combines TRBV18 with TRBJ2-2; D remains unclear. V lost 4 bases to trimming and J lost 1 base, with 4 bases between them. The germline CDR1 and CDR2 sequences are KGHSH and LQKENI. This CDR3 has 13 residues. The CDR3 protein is CASSLQNTGELFF. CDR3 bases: TGTGCCAGCTCACTCCAGAACACCGGGGAGCTGTTTTTT.

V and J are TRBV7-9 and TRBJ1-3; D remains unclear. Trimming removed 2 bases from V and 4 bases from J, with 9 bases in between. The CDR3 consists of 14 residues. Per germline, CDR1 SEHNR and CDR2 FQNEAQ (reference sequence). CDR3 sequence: CASSLSSRGNTIYF. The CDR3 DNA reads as TGTGCCAGCAGCTTAAGCTCCCGCGGAAACACCATATATTTT.

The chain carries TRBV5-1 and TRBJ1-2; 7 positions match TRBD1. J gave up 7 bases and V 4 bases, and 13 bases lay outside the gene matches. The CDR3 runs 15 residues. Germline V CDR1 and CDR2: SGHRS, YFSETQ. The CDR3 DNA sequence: TGCGCCAGCAGCCCGACAGGGAACGTCTGGTCTGGCTACACCTTC. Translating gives CASSPTGNVWSGYTF. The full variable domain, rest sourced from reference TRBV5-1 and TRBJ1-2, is KAGVTQTPRYLIKTRGQQVTLSCSPISGHRSVSWYQQTPGQGLQFLFEYFSETQRNKGNFPGRFSGRQFSNSRSEMNVSTLELGDSALYLCASSPTGNVWSGYTFGSGTRLTVV.

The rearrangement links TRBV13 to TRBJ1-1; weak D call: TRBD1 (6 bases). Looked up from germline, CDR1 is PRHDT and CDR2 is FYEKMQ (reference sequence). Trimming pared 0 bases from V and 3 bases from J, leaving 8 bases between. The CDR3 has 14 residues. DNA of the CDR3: TGTGCCAGCAGCTTAGGGGCAGGGGACACTGAAGCTTTCTTT. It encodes CASSLGAGDTEAFF.

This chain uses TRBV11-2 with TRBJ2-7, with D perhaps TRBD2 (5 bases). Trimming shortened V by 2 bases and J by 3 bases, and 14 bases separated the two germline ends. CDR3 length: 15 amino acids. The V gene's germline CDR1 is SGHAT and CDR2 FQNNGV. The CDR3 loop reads CASSLFPVGSYEQYV. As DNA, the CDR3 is TGTGCCAGCAGCTTATTTCCCGTGGGGAGCTACGAGCAGTACGTC.

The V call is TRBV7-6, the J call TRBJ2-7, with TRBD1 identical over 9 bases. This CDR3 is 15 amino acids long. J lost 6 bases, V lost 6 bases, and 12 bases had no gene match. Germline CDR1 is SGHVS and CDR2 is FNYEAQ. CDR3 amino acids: CASRLQGAKRGEQYV. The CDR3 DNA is TGTGCCAGCAGGCTACAGGGGGCAAAAAGGGGCGAGCAGTACGTC.

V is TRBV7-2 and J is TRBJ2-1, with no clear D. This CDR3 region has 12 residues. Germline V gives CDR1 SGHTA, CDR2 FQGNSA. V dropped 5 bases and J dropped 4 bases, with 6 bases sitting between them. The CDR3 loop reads CASSPRYNEQFF. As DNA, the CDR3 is TGTGCCAGCAGCCCGCGATACAATGAGCAGTTCTTC.

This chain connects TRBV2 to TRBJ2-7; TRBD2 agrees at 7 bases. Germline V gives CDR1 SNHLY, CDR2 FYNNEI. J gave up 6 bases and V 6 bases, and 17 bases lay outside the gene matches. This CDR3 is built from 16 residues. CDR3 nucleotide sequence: TGTGCCAGCAGCAAAGGACCCGGACTAGTGGCGGGCGAGCAGTACGTC. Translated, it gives CASSKGPGLVAGEQYV.

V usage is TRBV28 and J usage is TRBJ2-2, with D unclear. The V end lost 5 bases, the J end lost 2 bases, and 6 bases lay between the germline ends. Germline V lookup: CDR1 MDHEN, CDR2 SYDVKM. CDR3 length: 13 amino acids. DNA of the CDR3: TGTGCCAGCAGTGAGGTTAACACCGGGGAGCTGTTTTTT. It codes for CASSEVNTGELFF. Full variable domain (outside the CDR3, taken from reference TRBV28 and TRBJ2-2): DVKVTQSSRYLVKRTGEKVFLECVQDMDHENMFWYRQDPGLGLRLIYFSYDVKMKEKGDIPEGYSVSREKKERFSLILESASTNQTSMYLCASSEVNTGELFFGEGSRLTVL.

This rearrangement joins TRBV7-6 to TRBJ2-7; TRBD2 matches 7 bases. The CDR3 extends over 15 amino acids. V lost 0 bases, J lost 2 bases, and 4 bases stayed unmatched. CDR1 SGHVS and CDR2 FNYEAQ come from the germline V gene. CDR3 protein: CASSLAGLNPYEQYF. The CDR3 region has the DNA TGTGCCAGCAGCTTAGCGGGACTAAACCCCTACGAGCAGTACTTC.

Here the CDR3 DNA reads TGTGCCACCAGCAGAGAAGGTGGCAGGGGGCTCGAGCAGTACTTC. Translated: CATSREGGRGLEQYF. V is TRBV15 and J is TRBJ2-7, with 8 bases lining up with TRBD1. CDR3 size: 15 residues. Germline values: CDR1 LNHNV, CDR2 YYDKDF (reference sequence). With 0 bases clipped from V and 6 bases from J, the junction kept 7 bases outside the gene matches.

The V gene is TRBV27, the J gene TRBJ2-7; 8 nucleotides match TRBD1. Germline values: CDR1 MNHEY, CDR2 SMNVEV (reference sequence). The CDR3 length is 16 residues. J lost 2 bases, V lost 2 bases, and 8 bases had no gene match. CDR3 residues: CASSLTFRGQAYEQYF. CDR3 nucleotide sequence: TGTGCCAGCAGTTTAACTTTCAGGGGGCAAGCCTACGAGCAGTACTTC.

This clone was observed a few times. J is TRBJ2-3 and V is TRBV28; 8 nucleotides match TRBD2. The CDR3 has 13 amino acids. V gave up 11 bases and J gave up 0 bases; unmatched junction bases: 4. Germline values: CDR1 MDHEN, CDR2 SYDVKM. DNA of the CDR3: TGTGCCTCGGGGGGGGGTAGCACAGATACGCAGTATTTT. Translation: CASGGGSTDTQYF.

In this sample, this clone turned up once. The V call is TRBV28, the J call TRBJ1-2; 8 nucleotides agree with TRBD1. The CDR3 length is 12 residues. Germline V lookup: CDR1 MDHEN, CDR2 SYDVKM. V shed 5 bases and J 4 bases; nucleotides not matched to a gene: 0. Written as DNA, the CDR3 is TGTGCCAGCAGTACAGGGGGCTATGGCTACACCTTC. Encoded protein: CASSTGGYGYTF.

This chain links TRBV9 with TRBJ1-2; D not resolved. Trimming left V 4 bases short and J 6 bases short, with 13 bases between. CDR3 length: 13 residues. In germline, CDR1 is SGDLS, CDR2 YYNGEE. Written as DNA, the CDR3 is TGTGCCAGCAGCCCCTCGGCGGGTAATGGCTACACCTTC. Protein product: CASSPSAGNGYTF.

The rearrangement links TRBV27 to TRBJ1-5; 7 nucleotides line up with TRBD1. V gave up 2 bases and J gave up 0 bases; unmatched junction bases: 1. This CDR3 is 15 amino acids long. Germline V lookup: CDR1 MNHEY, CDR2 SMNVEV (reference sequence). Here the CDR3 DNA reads TGTGCCAGCAGTTTAGACAGGGTTAGCAATCAGCCCCAGCATTTT. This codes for CASSLDRVSNQPQHF.

This CDR3 reads CASSSTLAGGTDTQYF. Here the CDR3 DNA reads TGTGCCAGCAGTTCCACACTAGCGGGGGGTACAGATACGCAGTATTTT. V and J are TRBV6-2 or TRBV6-3 and TRBJ2-3; 12 nucleotides line up with TRBD2. The CDR3 has 16 residues. V gave up 4 bases and J gave up 3 bases; unmatched junction bases: 5. CDR1 MNHEY and CDR2 SVGEGT come from the germline V gene.

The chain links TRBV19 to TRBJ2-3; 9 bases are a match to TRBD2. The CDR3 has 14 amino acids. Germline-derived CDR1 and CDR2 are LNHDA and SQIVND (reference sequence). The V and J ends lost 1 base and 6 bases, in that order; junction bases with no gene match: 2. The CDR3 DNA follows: TGTGCCAGTAGTATAGGCGGGGGGGACGATACGCAGTATTTT. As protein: CASSIGGGDDTQYF.

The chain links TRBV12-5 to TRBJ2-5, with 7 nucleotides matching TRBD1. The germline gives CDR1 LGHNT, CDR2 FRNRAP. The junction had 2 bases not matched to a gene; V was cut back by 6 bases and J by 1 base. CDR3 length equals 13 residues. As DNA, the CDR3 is TGTGCTAGTGGGTGGACAGGCCAAGAGACCCAGTACTTC. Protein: CASGWTGQETQYF.

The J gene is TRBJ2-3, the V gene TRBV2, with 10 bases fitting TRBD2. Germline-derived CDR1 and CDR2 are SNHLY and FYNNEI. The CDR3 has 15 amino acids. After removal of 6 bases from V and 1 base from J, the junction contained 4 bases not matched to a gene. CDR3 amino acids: CASRGLAGGTDTQYF. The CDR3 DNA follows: TGTGCCAGCAGAGGCCTAGCGGGGGGCACAGATACGCAGTATTTT.

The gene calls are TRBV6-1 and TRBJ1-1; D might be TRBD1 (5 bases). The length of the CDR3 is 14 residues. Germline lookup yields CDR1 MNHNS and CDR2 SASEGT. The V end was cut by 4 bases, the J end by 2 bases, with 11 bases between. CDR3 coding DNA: TGTGCCAGCAGTGTCGCAGGGTCCAACACTGAAGCTTTCTTT. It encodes CASSVAGSNTEAFF.

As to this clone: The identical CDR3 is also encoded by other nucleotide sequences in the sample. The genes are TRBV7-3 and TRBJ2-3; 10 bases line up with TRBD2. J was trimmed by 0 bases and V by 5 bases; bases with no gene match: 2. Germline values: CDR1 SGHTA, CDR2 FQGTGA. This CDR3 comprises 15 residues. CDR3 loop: CASSATSGSTDTQYF. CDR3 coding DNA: TGTGCCAGCAGCGCGACTAGCGGGAGCACAGATACGCAGTATTTT.

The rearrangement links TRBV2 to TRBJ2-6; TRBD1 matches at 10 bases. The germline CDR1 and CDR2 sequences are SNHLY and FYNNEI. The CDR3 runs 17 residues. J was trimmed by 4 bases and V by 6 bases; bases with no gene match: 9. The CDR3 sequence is CASRTGTGATGANVLTF. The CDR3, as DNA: TGTGCCAGCAGGACCGGGACAGGGGCAACAGGGGCCAACGTCCTGACTTTC.

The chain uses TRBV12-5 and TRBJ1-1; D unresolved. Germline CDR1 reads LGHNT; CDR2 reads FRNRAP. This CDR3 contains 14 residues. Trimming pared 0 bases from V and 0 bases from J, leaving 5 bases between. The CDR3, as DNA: TGTGCTAGTGGTTTGGTCCCGGTGAACACTGAAGCTTTCTTT. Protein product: CASGLVPVNTEAFF. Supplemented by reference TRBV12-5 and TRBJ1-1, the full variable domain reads DARVTQTPRHKVTEMGQEVTMRCQPILGHNTVFWYRQTMMQGLELLAYFRNRAPLDDSGMPKDRFSAEMPDATLATLKIQPSEPRDSAVYFCASGLVPVNTEAFFGQGTRLTVV.

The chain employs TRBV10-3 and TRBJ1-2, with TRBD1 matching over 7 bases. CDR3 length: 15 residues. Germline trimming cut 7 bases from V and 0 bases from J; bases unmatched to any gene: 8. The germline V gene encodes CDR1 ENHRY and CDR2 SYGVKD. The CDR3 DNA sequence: TGTGCCATCATGGATGGGACAGTAGCTAACTATGGCTACACCTTC. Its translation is CAIMDGTVANYGYTF.